The 8 T cell receptor beta chains below come from one sample, sequenced in a study of neurological immune-mediated disorders. From the 5' RACE reads, TCRdb called clonotypes with MiXCR, one entry per CDR3 protein. The data show some 31,000 distinct CDR3 sequences, with roughly 4.4% seen just once and 23% held by the top ten. Sequenced input: PBMCs. All receptors derive from a man between 18 and 35 years old in good health.

This clonotype was detected ten times or more. This chain uses TRBV20-1 with TRBJ1-5; 9 bases are a match to TRBD1. The germline V gene has CDR1 DFQATT and CDR2 SNEGSKA (reference sequence). The V gene end was trimmed by 7 bases and the J gene end by 3 bases; junction bases not matched to a gene: 16. This CDR3 comprises 17 residues. The CDR3 is CSVSLPPTGGDNQPQHF. The DNA of the CDR3 is TGCAGTGTTTCCCTTCCCCCGACAGGGGGTGACAATCAGCCCCAGCATTTT.

At least ten counts were recorded for this clonotype. The rearrangement uses TRBV5-1 and TRBJ2-5; 10 nucleotides line up with TRBD2. J lost 1 base, V lost 0 bases, and 0 bases had no gene match. Germline CDR1 is SGHRS and CDR2 is YFSETQ. This CDR3 is 15 amino acids long. The CDR3: CASSLASGGQETQYF. In DNA, the CDR3 is TGCGCCAGCAGCTTGGCTAGCGGGGGCCAAGAGACCCAGTACTTC.

This clonotype was recorded at least ten times. This chain connects TRBV29-1 to TRBJ1-2, with D perhaps matching TRBD1 (6 bases). Germline values: CDR1 SQVTM, CDR2 ANQGSEA. This CDR3 spans 11 amino acids. V was pared by 4 bases and J by 6 bases, with 9 bases between. CDR3 bases: TGCAGCGTTGCCGGGGGCGATGGCTACACCTTC. Amino acid sequence: CSVAGGDGYTF.

Ten or more counts support this clonotype. The chain joins TRBV10-3 to TRBJ1-2, with D unresolved. This CDR3 is 14 amino acids long. CDR1 is ENHRY and CDR2 is SYGVKD in the germline V gene. V was pared by 2 bases and J by 8 bases, with 15 bases between. CDR3 in DNA: TGTGCCATCAGTGAGGTACGCATCCCTTCGGGCTACACCTTC. It encodes CAISEVRIPSGYTF.

J is TRBJ2-7 and V is TRBV5-1, with TRBD1 matching over 7 bases. V trimming: 1 base; J trimming: 5 bases; junction bases outside the gene matches: 12. CDR1 is SGHRS, CDR2 YFSETQ, per germline. The length of the CDR3 is 16 residues. CDR3 residues: CASSLSRTTGYDEQYF. CDR3 DNA: TGCGCCAGCAGCTTGTCCAGGACGACAGGGTATGACGAGCAGTACTTC.

The sample holds many counts of this clonotype. The chain has TRBV11-1 and TRBJ2-3, with 8 bases fitting TRBD1. CDR1 is SGHAT and CDR2 is FQDESV in the germline V gene (reference sequence). The CDR3 totals 14 residues. J was trimmed by 5 bases and V by 4 bases; bases with no gene match: 5. CDR3 loop: CASSYQGAQDTQYF. The CDR3 DNA reads as TGTGCCAGCAGCTACCAGGGGGCCCAAGATACGCAGTATTTT.

This clonotype has at least ten counts. The V gene is TRBV18, the J gene TRBJ1-1; 7 nucleotides match TRBD1. CDR1 is KGHSH and CDR2 is LQKENI in the germline V gene. The CDR3 is 15 residues long. V trimming: 6 bases; J trimming: 5 bases; junction bases outside the gene matches: 12. The DNA of the CDR3 is TGTGCCAGCTCCCTGCAGGGACAGCGGGGGACTGAAGCTTTCTTT. It encodes CASSLQGQRGTEAFF.

This clonotype was seen many times. The rearrangement joins TRBV27 to TRBJ1-3, with 9 bases identical to TRBD1. Per the germline V gene, CDR1 is MNHEY and CDR2 is SMNVEV (reference sequence). Trimming cost V 4 bases and J 3 bases; bases outside gene matches: 19. The CDR3 is 20 residues long. The CDR3 is CASSSLGTGKRGRSGNTIYF. CDR3 bases: TGTGCCAGCAGTTCCCTCGGGACAGGGAAGCGTGGGAGGAGTGGAAACACCATATATTTT.